This paragraph covers one T cell receptor beta chain sequence. What it binds is unknown. Each population that was sorted was more than 95% pure. The sample belongs to a study of beta chain features in type 1 diabetes. Of the isolated RNA, all was reverse transcribed, and so the sequenced material was expressed TCRB transcripts. Naive, central memory and regulatory T cell samples averaged around 3.5 million immunoSEQ reads each. Profiled with immunoSEQ multiplex PCR; TCRdb holds only in-frame clones, not every one. This sample carries about 640,000 clones, around 12% of them seen once, and the ten largest clones take around 0.12%. The study, taken as a whole, reports: Shorter TCRB CDR3s, moderately but significantly so, marked every one of the four CD4+ subsets in Type 1 diabetes patients. Fewer junction insertions and more nucleotide deletions appeared in type 1 diabetes patients. Sequencing of cDNA might inflate the share of cells that strongly express TCR.

This CDR3 spans 14 amino acids. The germline gives CDR1 SGHTA, CDR2 FQGNSA. The ends were cut back, 5 bases at V and 6 bases at J, with 14 bases in the middle. The chain links TRBV7-2 to TRBJ2-1; the D gene is possibly TRBD1 (6 bases). Source material: naive CD4+ T cells from blood. This TCR came from a man aged 25-40 years with type 1 diabetes. The CDR3 coding sequence is TGTGCCAGCAGCCTCCAGCACAGGGCCAATGAGCAGTTCTTC. Protein: CASSLQHRANEQFF.